This T cell receptor beta chain was documented in a study of T cells in Graves' hyperthyroidism and ophthalmopathy. Looked up from germline, CDR1 is DFQATT and CDR2 is SNEGSKA (reference sequence). Trimming took off 0 bases at V and 2 bases at J, with 14 bases between the two ends. The CDR3 spans 15 residues. This clonotype was counted many times. What was amplified from RNA transcripts were TCR beta CDR3 regions. HTBI primers drove first-round RT-PCR of the TCR CDR3. Each CDR3 protein is one row after TCRdb ran MiXCR on the multiplex PCR reads. The sample has around 340,000 distinct CDR3 sequences, 16% seen once. More than 8 ml fresh peripheral blood yielded the PBMCs.

Sample: blood. The clonotype originates from a young man with Graves' hyperthyroidism. The rearrangement joins TRBV20-1 to TRBJ2-7; TRBD2 is a possible D gene (5 bases). CDR3 loop: CSARDEGRVTYEQYF. In DNA, the CDR3 is TGCAGTGCTAGAGATGAGGGCCGGGTGACCTACGAGCAGTACTTC.